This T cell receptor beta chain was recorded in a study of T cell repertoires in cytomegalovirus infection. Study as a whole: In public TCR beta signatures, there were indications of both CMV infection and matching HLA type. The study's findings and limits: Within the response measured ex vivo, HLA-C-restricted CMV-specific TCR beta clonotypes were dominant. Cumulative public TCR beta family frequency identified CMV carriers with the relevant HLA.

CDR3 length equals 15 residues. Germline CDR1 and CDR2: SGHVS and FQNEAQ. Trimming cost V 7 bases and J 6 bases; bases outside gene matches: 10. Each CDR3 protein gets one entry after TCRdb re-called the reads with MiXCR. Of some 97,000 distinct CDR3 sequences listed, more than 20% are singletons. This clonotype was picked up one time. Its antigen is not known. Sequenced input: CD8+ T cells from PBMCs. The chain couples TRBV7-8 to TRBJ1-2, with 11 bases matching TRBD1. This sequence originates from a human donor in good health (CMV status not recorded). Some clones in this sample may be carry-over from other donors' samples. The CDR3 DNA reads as TGTGCCAGCACCAACGCGGACAGGGGGCTTGATGGCTACACCTTC. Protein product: CASTNADRGLDGYTF.